This entry concerns a single T cell receptor beta chain. Its cognate antigen has yet to be identified. No base quality information exists; no much larger clone differs at one position. The data are from a study of cytotoxic CD8 clonotypes in ibrutinib-treated CLL (dated by TCRdb to the early 2020s). General notes on the study: The cohort had 11 relapsed/refractory and around 16 treatment-naive patients; fewer than 18 were IGHV unmutated. Responses were partial in 24 patients and complete in 2; after median about 5.5 years follow-up, some 15 stayed in remission and roughly twelve progressed. Response samples were obtained after a median of around 11 months of treatment, with a range of roughly 6 to 40 months. An average of about 260,000 productive templates and about 100,000 productive rearrangements was obtained per sample. Longitudinal samples were obtainable from about 30% of the roughly 90 participants in the trial. Cryopreserved peripheral blood mononuclear cells were obtained prior to treatment, at the time of response, and at either disease progression or sustained remission. Every sample from remission and from progressive disease was obtained while the patients were still on ibrutinib.

On a MiSeq, deep resolution sequencing aimed for a depth between 1 in 1 million and 1 in 200,000 T cells, with each clonotype covered approximately 10x on average. The immunoSEQ hsTCRB Kit was used to generate the TCR beta libraries. For the original study's pipeline: ImmunoSEQ Data Assistant and ImmunoSEQ Analyzer were used for data analysis, and V, D and J genes were assigned according to IMGT definitions. Clonality, which ranges from 0 to 1, was calculated by subtracting the normalized Shannon entropy of productive rearrangement frequencies from one. Public clonotype analysis was restricted to overrepresented clonotypes comprising at least 0.05% of each patient's repertoire. Thirteen repertoires from age-matched healthy donors, obtained from immuneACCESS, served as clonality controls. Held by TCRdb, this immuneACCESS table contains in-frame sequences only and omits some clones. Under half of the omission traces to an unresolved V gene where checked; the cause of the rest is unknown. V and J calls and clone size are copied from that table; D and trimming were computed from the DNA. This sample comprises 80,000 to 95,000 clones, about 76% of them detected only once. The ten largest account for more than 4.5% of the sample.

Study-wide findings and limitations: Baseline clonality exceeded that of age-matched healthy donors and correlated strongly with circulating CD8+ T-cell counts. Clonality rose at ibrutinib response, remained stable during sustained remission, and dropped back toward baseline at progression. Sampling times were not matched between patients in sustained remission and patients whose disease was progressing, and lymph node repertoires were not examined. Public clonotypes were found to be uncommon and were observed to contract or remain stable during treatment; the increase in clonality was shown to reflect expansion of private clonotypes at ibrutinib response.

V is pared back by 6 bases and J by 0 bases, with 8 bases lying between the germline termini. Taken from cysteine to phenylalanine, the CDR3 has 13 residues. Only the CDR3 DNA is retained, 39 bases long and in frame from the first base. Based on the germline V gene, the CDR1 and CDR2 sequences are KGHSH and LQKENI. The sample's time point, from its label and the paper: about a year on ibrutinib. Roughly 1.8 micrograms of genomic DNA were extracted from cryopreserved PBMCs for TCR beta library preparation. Longitudinal blood samples from CLL patients on ibrutinib monotherapy were analyzed using high-throughput TCR beta sequencing. The patients were enrolled in a single-center, open-label phase 2 trial of ibrutinib monotherapy.

Here the sequenced sample was PBMCs, taken after 12 months of ibrutinib treatment. The sequence was obtained from a human donor with chronic lymphocytic leukemia. The rearranged segments are TRBV18 and TRBJ1-1; the D gene identity is not certain. The bases read TGTGCCAGCTCCCCCTCAGTGAACACTGAAGCTTTCTTT. It encodes CASSPSVNTEAFF.